This T cell receptor beta chain emerged from a study of T cell repertoires in cytomegalovirus infection. The V gene's germline CDR1 is SGHVS and CDR2 FNYEAQ. Trimming cost V 5 bases and J 6 bases, with 19 bases left between them. The CDR3 runs 16 residues. Via MiXCR, TCRdb re-called the reads, giving one row per CDR3 protein. Altogether approximately 500,000 distinct CDR3 sequences are present, approximately 10% being singletons, with the ten largest covering around 9.6%. Regarding the study as a whole: CMV-specific HLA-C-restricted TCR beta clonotypes dominated the ex vivo response.

This clonotype was seen a handful of times. Its antigen is currently unknown. Source material: PBMCs. This sequence originates from a human donor in good health (CMV status not recorded). Some clones in this sample may be carry-over from other donors' samples. The J gene is TRBJ2-2, the V gene TRBV7-6; maybe TRBD2 (6 bases). CDR3 DNA: TGTGCCAGCAGCCCCTTCGGAGGTCAGCGGGCCGGGGAGCTGTTTTTT. It specifies CASSPFGGQRAGELFF. Based on the CDR3 plus reference TRBV7-6 and TRBJ2-2, the full variable domain is GAGVSQSPRYKVTKRGQDVALRCDPISGHVSLYWYRQALGQGPEFLTYFNYEAQQDKSGLPNDRFSAERPEGSISTLTIQRTEQRDSAMYRCASSPFGGQRAGELFFGEGSRLTVL.